Listed below are T cell receptor beta chains from one sample, sequenced in a study of graft-versus-host responses after intestinal transplantation. Data came from immunoSEQ multiplex PCR; TCRdb stores just in-frame clones and leaves some out. The repertoire holds 96,000 or so clones, with around nine tenths as singletons. Which antigens these TCRs recognize remains unknown. The sequencing used unstimulated CD4+ T cells sorted from spleen or lymph node cells, collected before intestinal transplant. The receptor source for this set is a human donor who received an intestinal transplant. Each CDR3 is given with its conserved first and last residue. A D gene is named only where the DNA matches it firmly. Some rows have no size entry. The others give once, few or many, or a class for an expanded clone.

D,J,length,V,size,DNA,CDR3
NA,TRBJ2-7,14,TRBV6-6,NA,TGTGCCAGCAGTGGAATGGGGCATACCTACGAGCAGTACTTC,CASSGMGHTYEQYF
TRBD2,TRBJ2-3,16,TRBV5-8,NA,TGTGCCAGCAGCCAAGGGACTAGCGGGAGTACAGATACGCAGTATTTT,CASSQGTSGSTDTQYF
NA,TRBJ1-2,14,TRBV15,NA,TGTGCCACCAGCAGAGATGCAGGCCCCTTGGGCTACACCTTC,CATSRDAGPLGYTF
TRBD2,TRBJ2-1,16,TRBV10-3,NA,TGTGCCATCAGTGACCAGACTAGCGGGGGGGCCGTGGAGCAGTTCTTC,CAISDQTSGGAVEQFF
NA,TRBJ1-3,12,TRBV5-6,NA,TGTGCCAGCAGCTTGGGGCGAAACACCATATATTTT,CASSLGRNTIYF
NA,TRBJ2-1,14,TRBV7-3,once,TGTGCCAGCAGCTCCGGGAGCTCCTACAATGAGCAGTTCTTC,CASSSGSSYNEQFF
NA,TRBJ2-7,14,TRBV2,NA,TGTGCCAGCAGTGTGGGGGGAGCGACCTACGAGCAGTACTTC,CASSVGGATYEQYF
NA,TRBJ2-5,13,TRBV13,NA,TGTGCCAGCAGCTTCTTGGGGGGTGAGACCCAGTACTTC,CASSFLGGETQYF
NA,TRBJ1-3,14,TRBV28,NA,TGTGCCAGCAGTTTGGGGCGAGTTGGAAACACCATATATTTT,CASSLGRVGNTIYF
NA,TRBJ2-4,14,TRBV19,NA,TGTGCCAGTAGTATTGGGAGGAGTTTGAACATTCAGTACTTC,CASSIGRSLNIQYF
NA,TRBJ1-4,13,TRBV5-1,NA,TGCGCCAGCAGCCGGGGGACTAATGAAAAACTGTTTTTT,CASSRGTNEKLFF
TRBD1,TRBJ1-1,16,TRBV6-5,few,TGTGCCAGCAGTTACGTCCGGGACAGGGATTTCGCTGAAGCTTTCTTT,CASSYVRDRDFAEAFF
NA,TRBJ2-7,14,TRBV6-5,NA,TGTGCCAGGGGTAGGTCAGGGGCGCGCTACGAGCAGTACTTC,CARGRSGARYEQYF
TRBD1,TRBJ1-2,16,TRBV5-8,NA,TGTGCCAGCAACTCACGAGGGACAGGGAGAAGCTATGGCTACACCTTC,CASNSRGTGRSYGYTF
NA,TRBJ1-1,13,TRBV29-1,NA,TGCAGCGTTGACCAGGGGTCTTACACTGAAGCTTTCTTT,CSVDQGSYTEAFF
NA,TRBJ2-2,14,TRBV27,NA,TGTGCCAGCAGCCAGACAACAGGGACCGGGGAGCTGTTTTTT,CASSQTTGTGELFF
NA,TRBJ2-5,19,TRBV1,NA,TGCACCAGCAGCCATCAGACTAGTCTGAAAGGCTTCTGGCGGGAGACCCAGTACTTC,CTSSHQTSLKGFWRETQYF
TRBD1,TRBJ1-4,14,TRBV6-6,NA,TGTGCCAGCAGATTGACAGGGGGGAATGAAAAACTGTTTTTT,CASRLTGGNEKLFF
TRBD2,TRBJ2-3,13,TRBV9,NA,TGTGCCAGCAGTACTAGCGGCACAGATACGCAGTATTTT,CASSTSGTDTQYF
NA,TRBJ2-1,13,TRBV7-2,NA,TGTGCCAGCATCGACAGGCCCGACAATGAGCAGTTCTTC,CASIDRPDNEQFF
TRBD1,TRBJ2-2,17,TRBV18,NA,TGTGCCAGCTCACCACTCGGGACAGGGGCGAACACCGGGGAGCTGTTTTTT,CASSPLGTGANTGELFF
TRBD2,TRBJ2-4,13,TRBV5-1,NA,TGCGCCAGCAGCCCTAGCGGGAGAAACATTCAGTACTTC,CASSPSGRNIQYF
TRBD2,TRBJ2-1,13,TRBV29-1,NA,TGCAGCGTTGATGGGGGGAGGGCTGATGAGCAGTTCTTC,CSVDGGRADEQFF
TRBD1,TRBJ1-6,15,TRBV7-2,NA,TGTGCCAGCAGGGGTGGTGGGACAGCAAATTCACCCCTCCACTTT,CASRGGGTANSPLHF
NA,TRBJ1-2,13,TRBV27,NA,TGTGCCAGCAGCCCGACGAGGGGGTATGGCTACACCTTC,CASSPTRGYGYTF
NA,TRBJ1-6,17,TRBV4-2,once,TGTGCCAGCAGCCAAGATAGTAGGGGCGGGGGTAATTCACCCCTCCACTTT,CASSQDSRGGGNSPLHF
NA,TRBJ2-4,14,TRBV6-4,NA,TGTGCCAACCCGACAGGTTACCACAAAAACATTCAGTACTTC,CANPTGYHKNIQYF
NA,TRBJ1-1,14,TRBV27,NA,TGTGCCAGCAGGATCAGGGCTATGAACACTGAAGCTTTCTTT,CASRIRAMNTEAFF
NA,TRBJ2-5,12,TRBV11-3,NA,TGTGCCAGCAGTCCGGCGGCCGAGACCCAGTACTTC,CASSPAAETQYF
NA,TRBJ2-7,11,TRBV29-1,NA,TGCAGCGTAGCAGACTCATACGAGCAGTACTTC,CSVADSYEQYF
TRBD1,TRBJ2-7,15,TRBV6-6,NA,TGTGCCAGCAGTTACTCAGGGACAGGGGGATACGAGCAGTACTTC,CASSYSGTGGYEQYF